The source of this T cell receptor (beta chain) is a study of T cell responses to AZD1222 COVID-19 vaccine (dated by TCRdb to 2020 to 2023). Background on the whole study: AZD1222 recipients whose second dose came at about 4 weeks and those whose second dose came at about 12 weeks were combined into one group, since spike-specific TCR depth and breadth did not differ between the two schedules. TCR sequencing was performed for about 240 trial participants, of whom around 210 were given two doses of AZD1222 and approximately 25 were given two doses of MenACWY control vaccine. Enrollment into the trials was organized by age into subgroups of 18-55, 56-69 and 70-plus years, and those subgroups contained about 160, 30 and 59 TCR-sequenced participants, respectively.

The CDR3 regions of human TCRbeta chains were subjected to immunosequencing. The published analysis was carried out like this. Repertoire TCRs were checked for matches against a reference library of SARS-CoV-2-specific TCRs that had been generated using the MIRA antigen-specificity platform. Breadth was defined as the fraction of unique TCRs that were SARS-CoV-2-associated, and depth was defined as the fraction of total T cells that were SARS-CoV-2-associated. Using the MIRA data, every spike-specific TCR was mapped to the spike region that the TCR reacted to and assigned to either a CD4 or a CD8 class. Log10-transformed breadth and depth values were compared by one-way ANOVA with Sidak's multiple comparisons tests. Sourced from immuneACCESS, this table was stored by TCRdb with only in-frame sequences that have V and J called. A share of the clones is absent; for the studies checked, an unresolved V gene accounts for under half, and the remainder has no known explanation. That table supplies the V and J calls and clone size; D and trimming were determined from the DNA. The sample table records over 120,000 clones; 90% to 95% of these occur just once. The top ten hold under 2% of the sample.

In light of the paper, this sample's time point label describes: baseline before first vaccination. Vaccinee samples were obtained from the UK trials COV001 and COV002, which included a single-blind randomized controlled phase 2/3 trial of AZD1222 (ChAdOx1 nCoV-19) in healthy adults. For TCRbeta chain sequencing, PBMC samples from trial participants were taken at day 0 and at day 28 after the second dose. Counted from cysteine to phenylalanine, this CDR3 has 14 amino acids. Here the CDR3 DNA is all that survives: 42 bases in frame from base 1. After removal of 6 bases from V and 8 bases from J, the junction retains 3 bases not matched to a gene. CDR1 and CDR2 (MNHNY, SVGAGI) derive from the germline V gene (reference sequence). Worth noting for this clone: Its antigen specificity is not known. Base qualities are not provided; no much larger clone lies one nucleotide away.

Overall results and qualifications from the work: Because no samples from the day 14 peak response were available, repertoires could be characterized only after the peak T cell response. Spike-specific TCR breadth and depth rose significantly after two AZD1222 doses compared with day 0 and with MenACWY recipients. Reportedly, close to half of the unique spike-specific TCRs recognized epitopes lying outside the regions that are mutated in the B.1.351 and B.1.1.7 variants. In the small 56-69-year group, the increase in depth fell short of significance, most likely because of low power. Participants were mostly white British and included more females than males, and it was suggested by the authors that clonal diversity may have been underestimated. Vaccine-associated CD4 TCRs spanned the whole spike protein, with dominant responses in regions 160-218 and 743-854. Conclusions about previously exposed vaccinees are limited because only a handful of AZD1222 recipients were SARS-CoV-2 seropositive at baseline.

The TCR was taken from an adult in good health. The rearranged chain carries TRBV6-6 and TRBJ1-6, and 11 bases in between align with TRBD1. Sequenced here: peripheral blood, sampled on day 0 of AZD1222 vaccination. Here is the DNA: TGTGCCAGCAGGCCGGGACAGGGGGATTCACCCCTCCACTTT. This encodes CASRPGQGDSPLHF.